A selection of T cell receptor beta chains follows, all from one sample in a study of cytomegalovirus exposure and HLA in healthy donors. Assay used: immunoSEQ multiplex PCR; TCRdb lists only in-frame clones, some missing. The table includes about 95,000 clones, about 80% detected once. The sequencing input was PBMCs. These TCRs come from a young man in good health and CMV-seropositive. CDR3s include the opening cysteine and the closing phenylalanine or tryptophan. The D gene is left open where the match is weak.

J gene: TRBJ2-1
V gene: TRBV9
D gene: .
CDR3 protein: CASSGGRLYNEQFF

J gene: TRBJ1-4
V gene: TRBV28
D gene: TRBD1
CDR3 protein: CASSFSGGNEKLFF

J gene: TRBJ2-1
V gene: TRBV7-9
D gene: TRBD2
CDR3 protein: CSSSLEGLANEQFF

J gene: TRBJ2-2
V gene: TRBV2
D gene: TRBD2
CDR3 protein: CASSGGAGGPAGELFF

J gene: TRBJ2-2
V gene: TRBV6-5
D gene: TRBD1
CDR3 protein: CASSYGTGVNTGELFF

J gene: TRBJ1-5
V gene: TRBV16
D gene: .
CDR3 protein: CASSPRHENQPQHF

J gene: TRBJ2-2
V gene: TRBV5-1
D gene: .
CDR3 protein: CASSLASTGELFF

J gene: TRBJ2-5
V gene: TRBV18
D gene: TRBD2
CDR3 protein: CASSPLGTSQTKTQYF

J gene: TRBJ1-3
V gene: TRBV7-2
D gene: TRBD1
CDR3 protein: CASSPTAGTGRRNTIYF

J gene: TRBJ1-2
V gene: TRBV7-2
D gene: .
CDR3 protein: CASSLVSGLCTF

J gene: TRBJ2-3
V gene: TRBV6-5
D gene: TRBD2
CDR3 protein: CASSYGLAGLTDTQYF

J gene: TRBJ2-3
V gene: TRBV5-4
D gene: TRBD2
CDR3 protein: CASSGGFSITDTQYF

J gene: TRBJ1-1
V gene: TRBV30
D gene: TRBD1
CDR3 protein: CAWGGQGEAFF

J gene: TRBJ2-4
V gene: TRBV28
D gene: .
CDR3 protein: CASSRGQAKNIQYF

J gene: TRBJ1-5
V gene: TRBV6-6
D gene: TRBD1
CDR3 protein: CASSTRTGDQPQHF

J gene: TRBJ2-5
V gene: TRBV6-6
D gene: .
CDR3 protein: CASSYARPTKRETQYF

J gene: TRBJ2-2
V gene: TRBV15
D gene: .
CDR3 protein: CATSRDLSSGLGNTGELFF

J gene: TRBJ2-5
V gene: TRBV4-2
D gene: TRBD2
CDR3 protein: CASSQDRGGMETQYF

J gene: TRBJ1-1
V gene: TRBV6-6
D gene: .
CDR3 protein: CASSPGEEGEGTEAFF

J gene: TRBJ2-7
V gene: TRBV28
D gene: TRBD1
CDR3 protein: CASSLGTARYEQYF

J gene: TRBJ2-1
V gene: TRBV7-9
D gene: .
CDR3 protein: CASSLGWGDEQFF

J gene: TRBJ1-6
V gene: TRBV6-5
D gene: TRBD1
CDR3 protein: CASTRGQYNSPLHF

J gene: TRBJ2-3
V gene: TRBV19
D gene: .
CDR3 protein: CASSLLGGSDTQYF

J gene: TRBJ1-4
V gene: TRBV5-5
D gene: TRBD1
CDR3 protein: CASSPGTGNWATNEKLFF

J gene: TRBJ1-5
V gene: TRBV28
D gene: .
CDR3 protein: CASGLTGYNQPQHF

J gene: TRBJ1-1
V gene: TRBV30
D gene: TRBD1
CDR3 protein: CAWVPGGQKTEAFF

J gene: TRBJ2-3
V gene: TRBV14
D gene: .
CDR3 protein: CASSPTTDTQYF

J gene: TRBJ2-4
V gene: TRBV7-2
D gene: .
CDR3 protein: CASSLSGKNIQYF

J gene: TRBJ2-1
V gene: TRBV15
D gene: .
CDR3 protein: CATSRGPGSNPNEQFF

J gene: TRBJ2-5
V gene: TRBV9
D gene: .
CDR3 protein: CASSVEGQDQETQYF

J gene: TRBJ2-7
V gene: TRBV28
D gene: .
CDR3 protein: CASSKYRDTAEQYF

J gene: TRBJ2-7
V gene: TRBV25-1
D gene: TRBD2
CDR3 protein: CASWGGFGYEQYF

J gene: TRBJ1-4
V gene: TRBV5-4
D gene: TRBD1
CDR3 protein: CASSLQGVNEKLFF

J gene: TRBJ1-3
V gene: TRBV2
D gene: TRBD1
CDR3 protein: CASSDSTGDSGNTIYF

J gene: TRBJ2-1
V gene: TRBV7-3
D gene: TRBD2
CDR3 protein: CASSLSGRAYNEQFF

J gene: TRBJ1-3
V gene: TRBV7-8
D gene: .
CDR3 protein: CASSGGVSGNTIYF

J gene: TRBJ1-4
V gene: TRBV28
D gene: TRBD1
CDR3 protein: CASSYLGTGAEKLFF